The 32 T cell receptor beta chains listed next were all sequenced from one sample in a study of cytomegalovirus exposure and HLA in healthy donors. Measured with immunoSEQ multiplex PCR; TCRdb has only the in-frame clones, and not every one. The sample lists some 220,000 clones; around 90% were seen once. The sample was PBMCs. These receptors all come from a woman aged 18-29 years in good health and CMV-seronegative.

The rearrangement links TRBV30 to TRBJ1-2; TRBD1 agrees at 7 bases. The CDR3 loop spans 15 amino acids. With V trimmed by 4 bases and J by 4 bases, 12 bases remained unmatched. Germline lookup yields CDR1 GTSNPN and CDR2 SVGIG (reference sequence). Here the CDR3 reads CAWTGQRVLSYGYTF. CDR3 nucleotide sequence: TGTGCCTGGACGGGACAGAGGGTTCTGTCCTATGGCTACACCTTC.

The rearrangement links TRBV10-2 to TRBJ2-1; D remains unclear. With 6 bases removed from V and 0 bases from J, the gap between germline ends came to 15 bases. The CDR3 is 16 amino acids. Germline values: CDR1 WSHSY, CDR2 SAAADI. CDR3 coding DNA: TGCGCCAGCAGCCGAGTAGCCGTAAGCTCCTACAATGAGCAGTTCTTC. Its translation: CASSRVAVSSYNEQFF.

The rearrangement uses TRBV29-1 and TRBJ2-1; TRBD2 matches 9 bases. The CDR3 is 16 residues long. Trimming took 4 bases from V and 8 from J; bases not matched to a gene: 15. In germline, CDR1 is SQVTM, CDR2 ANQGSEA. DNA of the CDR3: TGCAGCGTTGGATTAGCGGGAGCCGTCATCCGCGATGAGCAGTTCTTC. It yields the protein CSVGLAGAVIRDEQFF.

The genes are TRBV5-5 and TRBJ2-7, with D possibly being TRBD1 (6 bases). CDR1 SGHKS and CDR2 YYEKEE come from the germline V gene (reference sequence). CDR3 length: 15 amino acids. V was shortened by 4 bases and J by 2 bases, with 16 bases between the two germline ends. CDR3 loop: CASSPKSGATYEQYF. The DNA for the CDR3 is TGTGCCAGCAGCCCGAAATCAGGGGCTACCTACGAGCAGTACTTC. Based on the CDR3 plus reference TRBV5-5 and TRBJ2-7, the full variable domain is DAGVTQSPTHLIKTRGQQVTLRCSPISGHKSVSWYQQVLGQGPQFIFQYYEKEERGRGNFPDRFSARQFPNYSSELNVNALLLGDSALYLCASSPKSGATYEQYFGPGTRLTVT.

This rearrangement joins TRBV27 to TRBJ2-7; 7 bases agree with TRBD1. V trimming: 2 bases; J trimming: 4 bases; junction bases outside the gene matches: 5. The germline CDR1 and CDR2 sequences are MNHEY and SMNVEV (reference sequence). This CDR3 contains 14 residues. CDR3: CASSLRQGGYEQYF. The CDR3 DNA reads TGTGCCAGCAGTTTACGACAGGGTGGTTACGAGCAGTACTTC.

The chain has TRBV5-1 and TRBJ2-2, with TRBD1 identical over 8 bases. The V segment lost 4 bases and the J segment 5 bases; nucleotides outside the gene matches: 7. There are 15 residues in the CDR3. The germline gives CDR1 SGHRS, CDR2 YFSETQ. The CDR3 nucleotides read TGCGCCAGCAGCCCGCAAACAGGGGGTACCGGGGAGCTGTTTTTT. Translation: CASSPQTGGTGELFF. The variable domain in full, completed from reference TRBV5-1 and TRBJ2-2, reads KAGVTQTPRYLIKTRGQQVTLSCSPISGHRSVSWYQQTPGQGLQFLFEYFSETQRNKGNFPGRFSGRQFSNSRSEMNVSTLELGDSALYLCASSPQTGGTGELFFGEGSRLTVL.

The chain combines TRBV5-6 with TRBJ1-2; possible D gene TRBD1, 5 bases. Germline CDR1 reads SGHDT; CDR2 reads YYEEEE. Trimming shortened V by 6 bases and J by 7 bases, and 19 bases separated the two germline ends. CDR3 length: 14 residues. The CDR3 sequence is CASTLGGGAGGYTF. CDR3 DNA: TGTGCCAGCACCCTGGGAGGCGGGGCGGGTGGCTACACCTTC.

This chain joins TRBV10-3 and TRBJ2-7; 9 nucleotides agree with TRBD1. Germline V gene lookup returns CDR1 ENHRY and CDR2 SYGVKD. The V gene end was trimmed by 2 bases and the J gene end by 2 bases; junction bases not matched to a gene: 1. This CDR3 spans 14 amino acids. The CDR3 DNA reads TGTGCCATCAGTGAGGGACAGGGGACCTACGAGCAGTACTTC. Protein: CAISEGQGTYEQYF.

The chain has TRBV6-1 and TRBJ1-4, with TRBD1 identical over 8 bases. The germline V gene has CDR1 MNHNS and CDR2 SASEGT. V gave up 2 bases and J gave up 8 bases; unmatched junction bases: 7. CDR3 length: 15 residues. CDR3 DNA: TGTGCCAGCAGTGAACCCGGACAGGGATGGGAAAAACTGTTTTTT. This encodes CASSEPGQGWEKLFF.

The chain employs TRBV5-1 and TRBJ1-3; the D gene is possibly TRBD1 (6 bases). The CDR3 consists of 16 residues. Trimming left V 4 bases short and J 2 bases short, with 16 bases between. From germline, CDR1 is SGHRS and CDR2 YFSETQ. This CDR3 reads CASSPRTDATGNTIYF. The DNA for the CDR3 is TGCGCCAGCAGCCCCAGGACAGACGCGACTGGAAACACCATATATTTT.

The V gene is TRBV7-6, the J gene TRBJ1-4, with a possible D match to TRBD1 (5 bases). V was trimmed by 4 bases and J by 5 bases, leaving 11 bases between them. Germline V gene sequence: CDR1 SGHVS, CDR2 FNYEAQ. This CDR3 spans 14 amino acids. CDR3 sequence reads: CASSSTGVNEKLFF. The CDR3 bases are TGTGCCAGCAGCTCTACGGGGGTGAATGAAAAACTGTTTTTT.

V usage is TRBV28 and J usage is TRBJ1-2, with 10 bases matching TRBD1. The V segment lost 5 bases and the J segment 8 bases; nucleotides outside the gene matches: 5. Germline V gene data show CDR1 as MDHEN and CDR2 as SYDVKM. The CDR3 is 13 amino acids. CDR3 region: CASSPGTGDGYTF. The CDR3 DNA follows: TGTGCCAGCAGTCCGGGGACAGGGGACGGCTACACCTTC.

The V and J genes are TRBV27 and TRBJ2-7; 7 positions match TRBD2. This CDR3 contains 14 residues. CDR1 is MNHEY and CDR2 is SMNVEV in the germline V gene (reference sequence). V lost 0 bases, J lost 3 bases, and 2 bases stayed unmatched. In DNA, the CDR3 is TGTGCCAGCAGTTTATCAAGCGGGGTCTACGAGCAGTACTTC. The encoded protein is CASSLSSGVYEQYF.

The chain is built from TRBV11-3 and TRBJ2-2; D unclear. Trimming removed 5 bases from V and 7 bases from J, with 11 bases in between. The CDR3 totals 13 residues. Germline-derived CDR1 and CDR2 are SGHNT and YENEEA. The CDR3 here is CASSGTDHGELFF. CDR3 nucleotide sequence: TGTGCCAGCAGCGGAACAGATCACGGGGAGCTGTTTTTT.

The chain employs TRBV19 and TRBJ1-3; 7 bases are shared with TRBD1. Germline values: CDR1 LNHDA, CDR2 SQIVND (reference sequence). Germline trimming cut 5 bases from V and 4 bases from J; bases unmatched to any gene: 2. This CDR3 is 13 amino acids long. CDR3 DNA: TGTGCCAGTAGTCGGGACAGAGGAAACACCATATATTTT. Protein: CASSRDRGNTIYF.

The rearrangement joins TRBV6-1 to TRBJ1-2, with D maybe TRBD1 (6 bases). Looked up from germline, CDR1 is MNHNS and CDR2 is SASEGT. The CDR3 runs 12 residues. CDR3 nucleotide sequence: TGTGCTGGCCGGGACACCCACTATGGCTACACCTTC. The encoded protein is CAGRDTHYGYTF.

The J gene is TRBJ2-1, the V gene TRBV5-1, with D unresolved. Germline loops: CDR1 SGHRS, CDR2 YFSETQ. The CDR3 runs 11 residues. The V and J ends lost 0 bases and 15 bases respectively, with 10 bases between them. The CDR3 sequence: CASSLALVRFF. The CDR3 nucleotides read TGCGCCAGCAGCTTGGCCCTAGTAAGGTTCTTC.

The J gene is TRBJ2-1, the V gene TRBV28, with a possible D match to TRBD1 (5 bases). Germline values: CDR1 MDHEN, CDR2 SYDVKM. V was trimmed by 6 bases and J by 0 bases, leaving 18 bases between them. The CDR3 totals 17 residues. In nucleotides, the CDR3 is TGTGCCAGCAGCCACCCTAGGGGCCCCAGCTCCTACAATGAGCAGTTCTTC. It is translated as CASSHPRGPSSYNEQFF.

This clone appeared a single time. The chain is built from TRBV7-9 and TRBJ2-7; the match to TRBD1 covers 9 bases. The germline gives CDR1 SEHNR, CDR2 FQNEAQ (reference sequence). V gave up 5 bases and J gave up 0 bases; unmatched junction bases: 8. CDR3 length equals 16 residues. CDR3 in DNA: TGTGCCAGCAGCACTACCGGGACAGGGAACTCCTACGAGCAGTACTTC. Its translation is CASSTTGTGNSYEQYF. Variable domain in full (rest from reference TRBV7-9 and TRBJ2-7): DTGVSQNPRHKITKRGQNVTFRCDPISEHNRLYWYRQTLGQGPEFLTYFQNEAQLEKSRLLSDRFSAERPKGSFSTLEIQRTEQGDSAMYLCASSTTGTGNSYEQYFGPGTRLTVT.

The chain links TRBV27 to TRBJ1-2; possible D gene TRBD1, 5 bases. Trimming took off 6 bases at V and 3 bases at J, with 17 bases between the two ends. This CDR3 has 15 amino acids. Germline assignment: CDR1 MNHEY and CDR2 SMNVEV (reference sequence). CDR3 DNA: TGTGCCAGCAGCTCGCTAGGGGCTTCCGACTATGGCTACACCTTC. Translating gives CASSSLGASDYGYTF.

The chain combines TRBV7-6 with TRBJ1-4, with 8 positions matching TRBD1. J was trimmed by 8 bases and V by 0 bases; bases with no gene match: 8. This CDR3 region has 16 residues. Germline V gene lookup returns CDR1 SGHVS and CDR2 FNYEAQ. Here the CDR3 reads CASSLAHPGGGEKLFF. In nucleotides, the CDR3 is TGTGCCAGCAGCTTAGCGCATCCAGGGGGCGGAGAAAAACTGTTTTTT.

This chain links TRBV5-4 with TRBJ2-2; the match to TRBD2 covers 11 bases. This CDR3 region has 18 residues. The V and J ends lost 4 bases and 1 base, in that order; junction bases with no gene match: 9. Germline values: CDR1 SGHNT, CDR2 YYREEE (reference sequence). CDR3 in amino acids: CASSPKWGTSGNTGELFF. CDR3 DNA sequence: TGTGCCAGCAGCCCTAAATGGGGGACTAGCGGGAACACCGGGGAGCTGTTTTTT. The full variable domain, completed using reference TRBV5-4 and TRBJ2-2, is ETGVTQSPTHLIKTRGQQVTLRCSSQSGHNTVSWYQQALGQGPQFIFQYYREEENGRGNFPPRFSGLQFPNYSSELNVNALELDDSALYLCASSPKWGTSGNTGELFFGEGSRLTVL.

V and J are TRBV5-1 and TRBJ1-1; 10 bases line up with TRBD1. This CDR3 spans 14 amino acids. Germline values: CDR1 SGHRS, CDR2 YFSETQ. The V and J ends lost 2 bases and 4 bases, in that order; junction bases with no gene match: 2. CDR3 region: CASSFGQGGTEAFF. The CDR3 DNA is TGCGCCAGCAGCTTCGGACAGGGGGGCACTGAAGCTTTCTTT.

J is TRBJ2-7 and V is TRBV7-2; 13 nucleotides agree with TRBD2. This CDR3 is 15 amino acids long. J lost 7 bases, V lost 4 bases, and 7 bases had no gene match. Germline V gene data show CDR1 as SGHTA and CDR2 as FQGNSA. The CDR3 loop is CASSYGLAGAPEQYF. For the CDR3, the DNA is TGTGCCAGCAGCTACGGACTAGCGGGAGCCCCGGAGCAGTACTTC.

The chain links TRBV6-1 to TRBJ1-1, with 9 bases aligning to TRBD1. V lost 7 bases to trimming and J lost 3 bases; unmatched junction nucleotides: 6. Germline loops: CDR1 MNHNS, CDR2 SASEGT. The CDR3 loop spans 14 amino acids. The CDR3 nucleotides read TGTGCCAGCACCAAGACAGGGGGGGACACTGAAGCTTTCTTT. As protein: CASTKTGGDTEAFF.

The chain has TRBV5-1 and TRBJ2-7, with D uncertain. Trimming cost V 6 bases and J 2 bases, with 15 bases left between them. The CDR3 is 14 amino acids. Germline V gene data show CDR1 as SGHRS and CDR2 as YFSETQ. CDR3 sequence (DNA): TGCGCCAGCACGACTTGGCCGCCCGCCTACGAGCAGTACTTC. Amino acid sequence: CASTTWPPAYEQYF.

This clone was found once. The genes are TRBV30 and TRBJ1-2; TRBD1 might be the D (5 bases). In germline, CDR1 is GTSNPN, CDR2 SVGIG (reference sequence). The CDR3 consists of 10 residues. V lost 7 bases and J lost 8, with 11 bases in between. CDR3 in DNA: TGTGCCTCAGGGAATATAGGCTACACCTTC. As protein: CASGNIGYTF. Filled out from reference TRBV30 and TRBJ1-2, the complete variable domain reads SQTIHQWPATLVQPVGSPLSLECTVEGTSNPNLYWYRQAAGRGLQLLFYSVGIGQISSEVPQNLSASRPQDRQFILSSKKLLLSDSGFYLCASGNIGYTFGSGTRLTVV.

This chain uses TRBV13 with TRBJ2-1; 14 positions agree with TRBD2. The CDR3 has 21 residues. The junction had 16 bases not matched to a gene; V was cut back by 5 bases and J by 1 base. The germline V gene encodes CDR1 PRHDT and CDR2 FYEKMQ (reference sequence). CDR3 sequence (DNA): TGTGCCAGCAGCCCTAATTCGACTAGCGGGAGGGTTTGGTGGTCCTACAATGAGCAGTTCTTC. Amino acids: CASSPNSTSGRVWWSYNEQFF.

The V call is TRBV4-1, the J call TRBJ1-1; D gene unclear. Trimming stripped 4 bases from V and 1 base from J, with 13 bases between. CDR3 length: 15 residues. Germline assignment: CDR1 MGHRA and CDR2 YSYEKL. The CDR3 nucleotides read TGCGCCAGCAGCCCGAGACACAATAAGAACACTGAAGCTTTCTTT. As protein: CASSPRHNKNTEAFF.

As DNA, the CDR3 is TGCGCCAGCAGCCATGTTTCCGGGTCTAGCTCCTACGAGCAGTACTTC. Translated: CASSHVSGSSSYEQYF. The chain is built from TRBV4-1 and TRBJ2-7, with D hard to call. The germline V and J ends were trimmed by 3 bases and 0 bases, with 15 bases remaining between them. This CDR3 region has 16 residues. Germline-derived CDR1 and CDR2 are MGHRA and YSYEKL.

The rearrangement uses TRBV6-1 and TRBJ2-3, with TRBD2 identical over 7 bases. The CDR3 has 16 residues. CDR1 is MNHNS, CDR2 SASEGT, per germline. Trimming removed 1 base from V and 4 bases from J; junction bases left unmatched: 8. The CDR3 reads CASSEGSGGRADTQYF. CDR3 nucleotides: TGTGCCAGCAGTGAAGGTTCGGGAGGCAGGGCAGATACGCAGTATTTT.

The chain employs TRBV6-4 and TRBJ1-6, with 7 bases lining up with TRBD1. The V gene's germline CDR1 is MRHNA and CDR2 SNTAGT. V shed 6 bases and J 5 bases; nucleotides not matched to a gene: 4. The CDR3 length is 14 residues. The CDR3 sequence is CASSGDSHNSPLHF. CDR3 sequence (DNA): TGTGCCAGCAGCGGGGACAGCCATAATTCACCCCTCCACTTT.